These T cell receptor beta chains were read from a single sample in a study of control samples from healthy donors and cancer patients. Assay: immunoSEQ multiplex PCR; the TCRdb copy retains only in-frame clones and omits some. The profile covers tens of thousands of clones, with roughly 90% appearing a single time and under 0.95% taken by the ten largest. The sequencing sample was made of PBMCs. These receptors originate from a young man with colorectal cancer. Each CDR3 is given without its conserved first and last residue.

j_call v_call cdr3_aa
TRBJ1-1 TRBV29-1 SGEAGGTGDTEAF
TRBJ2-3 TRBV7-2 ASSLGGTDTQY
TRBJ2-7 TRBV4-2 ASSQEFLAGGYEQY
TRBJ1-2 TRBV30 ACWPRDTYGYT
TRBJ2-2 TRBV13 ASSPNTGKIANTGELF
TRBJ1-4 TRBV30 AWSPHDGTTNEKLF
TRBJ1-4 TRBV7-9 ASSLEGQLNEKLF
TRBJ1-4 TRBV2 ASVEGRLTNEKLF
TRBJ2-7 TRBV7-8 ASRPGQGGSHEQY
TRBJ1-2 TRBV11-2 ASSPPAGFSLLYGYT
TRBJ1-1 TRBV5-4 ASSPRHGQGLNTEAF
TRBJ1-2 TRBV3-1/TRBV3-2 ASSQEGQKAYYGYT
TRBJ1-3 TRBV6-2/TRBV6-3 ASSKTRQTGNTIY
TRBJ1-1 TRBV30 AWSKDSNTEAF
TRBJ1-2 TRBV12-3/TRBV12-4 ASRDRGRGGYT
TRBJ1-6 TRBV18 ASSPDRVSPLH
TRBJ1-2 TRBV2 ASSEMEAGFGGYT
TRBJ1-2 TRBV5-1 ASSLEVGGNYGYT
TRBJ2-1 TRBV6-5 ASRRNTANEQF
TRBJ1-5 TRBV3-1/TRBV3-2 ASSQDVSAGMH
TRBJ1-1 TRBV12-3/TRBV12-4 ASSSSRSLGAF
TRBJ1-6 TRBV24-1 ATSADSWDSPLH
TRBJ2-7 TRBV19 ASSDRGYEQY